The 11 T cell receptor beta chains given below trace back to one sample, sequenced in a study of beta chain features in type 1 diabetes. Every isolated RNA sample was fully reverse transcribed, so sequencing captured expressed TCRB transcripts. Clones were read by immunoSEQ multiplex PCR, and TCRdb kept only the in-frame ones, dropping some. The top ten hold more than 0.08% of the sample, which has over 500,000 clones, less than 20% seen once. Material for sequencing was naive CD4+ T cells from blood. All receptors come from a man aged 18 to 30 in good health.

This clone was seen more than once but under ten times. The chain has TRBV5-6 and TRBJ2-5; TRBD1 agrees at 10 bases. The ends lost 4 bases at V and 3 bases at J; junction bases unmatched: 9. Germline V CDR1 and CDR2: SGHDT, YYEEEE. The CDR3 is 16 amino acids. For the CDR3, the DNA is TGTGCCAGCAGCGTACGAAGGACAGGGGGAAAAGAGACCCAGTACTTC. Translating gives CASSVRRTGGKETQYF.

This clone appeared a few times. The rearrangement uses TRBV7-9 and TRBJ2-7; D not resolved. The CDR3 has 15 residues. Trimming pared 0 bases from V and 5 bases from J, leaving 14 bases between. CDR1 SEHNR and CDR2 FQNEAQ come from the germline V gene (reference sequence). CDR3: CASSLAQQIDHEQYF. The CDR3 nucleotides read TGTGCCAGCAGCTTAGCGCAACAGATAGACCACGAGCAGTACTTC.

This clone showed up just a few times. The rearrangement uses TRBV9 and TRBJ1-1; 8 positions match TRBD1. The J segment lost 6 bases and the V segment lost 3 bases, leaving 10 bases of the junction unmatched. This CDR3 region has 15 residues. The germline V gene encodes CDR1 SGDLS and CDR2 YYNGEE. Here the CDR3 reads CASSDRTGNGAEAFF. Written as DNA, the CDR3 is TGTGCCAGCAGCGACCGGACAGGGAATGGGGCTGAAGCTTTCTTT.

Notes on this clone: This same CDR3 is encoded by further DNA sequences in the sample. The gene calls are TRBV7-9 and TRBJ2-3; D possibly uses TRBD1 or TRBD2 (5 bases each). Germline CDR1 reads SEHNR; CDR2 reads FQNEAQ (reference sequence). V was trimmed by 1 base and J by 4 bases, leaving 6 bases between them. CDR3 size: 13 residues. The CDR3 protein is CASSLVGADTQYF. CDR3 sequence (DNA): TGTGCCAGCAGCTTAGTGGGGGCAGATACGCAGTATTTT. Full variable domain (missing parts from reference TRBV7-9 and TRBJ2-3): DTGVSQNPRHKITKRGQNVTFRCDPISEHNRLYWYRQTLGQGPEFLTYFQNEAQLEKSRLLSDRFSAERPKGSFSTLEIQRTEQGDSAMYLCASSLVGADTQYFGPGTRLTVL.

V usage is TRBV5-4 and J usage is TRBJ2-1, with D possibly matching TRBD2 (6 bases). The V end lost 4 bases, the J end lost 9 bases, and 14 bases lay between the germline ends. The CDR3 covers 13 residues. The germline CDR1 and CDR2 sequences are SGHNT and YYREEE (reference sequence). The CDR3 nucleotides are TGTGCCAGCAGCCCGCTTGGGGGGAGTGAGCAGTTCTTC. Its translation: CASSPLGGSEQFF.

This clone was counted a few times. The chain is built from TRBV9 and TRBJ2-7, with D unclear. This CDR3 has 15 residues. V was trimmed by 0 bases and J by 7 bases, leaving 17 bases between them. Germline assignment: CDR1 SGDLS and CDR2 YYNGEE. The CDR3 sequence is CASSVGSGPLSEQYF. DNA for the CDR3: TGTGCCAGCAGCGTAGGGTCAGGACCCTTGAGTGAGCAGTACTTC.

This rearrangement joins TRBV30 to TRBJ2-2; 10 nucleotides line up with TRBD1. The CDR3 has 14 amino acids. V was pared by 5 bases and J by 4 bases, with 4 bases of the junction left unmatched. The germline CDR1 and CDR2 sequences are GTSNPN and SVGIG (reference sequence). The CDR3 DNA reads TGTGCCTGGGACAGGGGGCACGGCACCGGGGAGCTGTTTTTT. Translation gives CAWDRGHGTGELFF.

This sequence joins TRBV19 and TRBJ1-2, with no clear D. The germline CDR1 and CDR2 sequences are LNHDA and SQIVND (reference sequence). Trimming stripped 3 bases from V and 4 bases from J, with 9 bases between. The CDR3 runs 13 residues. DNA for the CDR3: TGTGCCAGTAGTATTAAGGAGGTCTATGGCTACACCTTC. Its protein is CASSIKEVYGYTF.

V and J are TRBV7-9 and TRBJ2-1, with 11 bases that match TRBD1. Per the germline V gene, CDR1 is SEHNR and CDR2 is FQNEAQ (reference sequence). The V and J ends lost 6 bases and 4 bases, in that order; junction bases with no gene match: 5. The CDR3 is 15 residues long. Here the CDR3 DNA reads TGTGCCAGCAGGTCCCGGGACAGGGGGTACAATGAGCAGTTCTTC. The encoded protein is CASRSRDRGYNEQFF.

The CDR3 nucleotides are TGTGCCAGCACCGTGGTACCCGGGGGCTGGAGGTGCACTGAAGCTTTCTTT. Translation: CASTVVPGGWRCTEAFF. The rearrangement joins TRBV9 to TRBJ1-1; D is perhaps TRBD1 (6 bases). Germline V CDR1 and CDR2: SGDLS, YYNGEE. The CDR3 spans 17 residues. The V gene lost 6 bases and the J gene lost 4 bases, with 25 bases spanning the gap.

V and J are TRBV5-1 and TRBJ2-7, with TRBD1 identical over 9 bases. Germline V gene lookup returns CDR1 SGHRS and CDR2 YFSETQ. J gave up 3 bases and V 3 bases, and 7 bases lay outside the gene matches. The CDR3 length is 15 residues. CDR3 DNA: TGCGCCAGCAGCTCGGGGGGACAGGGTTACTACGAGCAGTACTTC. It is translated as CASSSGGQGYYEQYF.